These 27 T cell receptor beta chains were all obtained from the same sample, sequenced in a study of regulatory T cells in long-lasting Graves disease. Specified time point: persistent/refractory GD, antithyroid drugs over 5 years with positive TRAb. PBMC RNA served as the TCR library source. Building the TCR beta libraries relied on iRepertoire HTBI primers, and CDR3 regions underwent Arm-PCR. MiXCR, applied by TCRdb to the multiplex PCR reads, yields one record per CDR3 protein. The data hold a few hundred thousand distinct CDR3 sequences, with about 25% observed a single time. The sample consisted of peripheral blood mononuclear cells (PBMCs), taken when the disease was refractory, from a patient treated with antithyroid drugs. These receptors were collected from a female donor with Graves disease.

This clonotype turned up a few times. The chain carries TRBV7-2 and TRBJ2-2; D not certain. Trimming stripped 3 bases from V and 7 bases from J, with 6 bases between. This CDR3 spans 12 amino acids. Germline V gene lookup returns CDR1 SGHTA and CDR2 FQGNSA. The CDR3 DNA sequence: TGTGCCAGCAGCTTTTATGGCGGGGAGCTGTTTTTT. This sequence encodes CASSFYGGELFF.

This clonotype showed up many times. The J gene is TRBJ1-2, the V gene TRBV2; possibly TRBD1 for D (5 bases). The CDR3 contains 15 residues. Per the germline V gene, CDR1 is SNHLY and CDR2 is FYNNEI. With 4 bases removed from V and 5 bases from J, the gap between germline ends came to 17 bases. CDR3 loop: CASSVAGWVRYGYTF. CDR3 in DNA: TGTGCCAGCAGTGTTGCAGGGTGGGTTCGGTATGGCTACACCTTC. The full variable domain, with the rest looked up from reference TRBV2 and TRBJ1-2, is EPEVTQTPSHQVTQMGQEVILRCVPISNHLYFYWYRQILGQKVEFLVSFYNNEISEKSEIFDDQFSVERPDGSNFTLKIRSTKLEDSAMYFCASSVAGWVRYGYTFGSGTRLTVV.

In this sample, this clonotype turned up many times. V and J are TRBV28 and TRBJ2-7, with 9 bases aligning to TRBD1. The CDR3 is 16 residues long. Trimming removed 6 bases from V and 0 bases from J; junction bases left unmatched: 9. In germline, CDR1 is MDHEN, CDR2 SYDVKM. The CDR3 nucleotides read TGTGCCAGCAGGCTGACCGGGACAGGGATCTCCTACGAGCAGTACTTC. It specifies CASRLTGTGISYEQYF.

The genes are TRBV5-1 and TRBJ2-2; 7 nucleotides line up with TRBD1. J was trimmed by 3 bases and V by 0 bases; bases with no gene match: 11. This CDR3 region has 18 residues. The germline V gene has CDR1 SGHRS and CDR2 YFSETQ. The CDR3 bases are TGCGCCAGCAGCTTGGCACAGGGGTTTAGATCGGACACCGGGGAGCTGTTTTTT. Its protein is CASSLAQGFRSDTGELFF.

The table lists this clonotype with many counts. The chain carries TRBV7-9 and TRBJ2-5; the match to TRBD2 covers 8 bases. This CDR3 comprises 15 residues. The junction had 9 bases not matched to a gene; V was cut back by 4 bases and J by 5 bases. Per the germline V gene, CDR1 is SEHNR and CDR2 is FQNEAQ (reference sequence). Here the CDR3 DNA reads TGTGCCAGCAGCTATGAAGCGGGAGTAACTGAGACCCAGTACTTC. Protein product: CASSYEAGVTETQYF.

This clonotype has just a few counts. The chain employs TRBV5-4 and TRBJ2-7; possibly TRBD1 for D (5 bases). V was pared by 3 bases and J by 7 bases, with 17 bases between. The CDR3 extends over 14 amino acids. Germline CDR1 is SGHNT and CDR2 is YYREEE (reference sequence). The CDR3 spells CASSSVRATGEQYF. The CDR3 nucleotides are TGTGCCAGCAGCTCCGTCAGGGCTACGGGTGAGCAGTACTTC.

The chain recombines TRBV7-2 with TRBJ2-7; the D is unclear. The CDR3 is made up of 13 amino acids. CDR1 SGHTA and CDR2 FQGNSA come from the germline V gene. Trimming removed 2 bases at V and 1 base at J, with 6 bases between. The DNA of the CDR3 is TGTGCCAGCAGCTTATTCACTTCCTACGAGCAGTACTTC. Its protein is CASSLFTSYEQYF.

This clonotype is a singleton in its sample. This chain links TRBV9 with TRBJ1-5; D gene uncertain. CDR1 is SGDLS, CDR2 YYNGEE, per germline. This CDR3 is 15 amino acids long. The V end was cut by 4 bases, the J end by 4 bases, with 15 bases between. The CDR3, as DNA: TGTGCCAGCAGCAAATCCCTGACGGCGAATCAGCCCCAGCATTTT. This codes for CASSKSLTANQPQHF.

The chain is built from TRBV12-3 or TRBV12-4 and TRBJ1-5; the D is unclear. The CDR3 sequence is 13 residues long. Deletions cut 1 base from V and 7 bases from J, with 8 bases between. The CDR3 DNA sequence: TGTGCCAGCAGTTTAGGGTCCATCCAGCCCCAGCATTTT. Protein: CASSLGSIQPQHF.

This clonotype has a handful of counts. At one boundary the junction diverges from the germline segment, which might be a read error. V usage is TRBV12-3 or TRBV12-4 and J usage is TRBJ2-2; weak D call: TRBD2 (5 bases). This CDR3 comprises 14 residues. The chain's CDR3 is CASREGLTTGEPFF. In DNA form, the CDR3 reads TGTGCCAGCAGAGAGGGCCTGACCACCGGGGAGCCGTTTTTT.

This clonotype was recorded at least ten times. Here the CDR3 reads CASRSTSHQETQYF. As DNA, the CDR3 is TGTGCCAGTAGATCCACCTCCCACCAAGAGACCCAGTACTTC. The gene calls are TRBV6-2 or TRBV6-3 and TRBJ2-5, with D unclear. This CDR3 is built from 14 residues. Trimming stripped 9 bases from V and 0 bases from J, with 14 bases between. Germline V gene lookup returns CDR1 MNHEY and CDR2 SVGEGT.

This clonotype was counted many times. The rearrangement links TRBV5-1 to TRBJ2-6, with unresolved D. CDR3 length: 14 amino acids. From germline, CDR1 is SGHRS and CDR2 YFSETQ. V was pared by 1 base and J by 4 bases, with 6 bases between. CDR3 protein: CASSLFLGANVLTF. The CDR3 region has the DNA TGCGCCAGCAGCTTGTTCCTGGGGGCCAACGTCCTGACTTTC.

This clonotype was counted only a few times. The J gene is TRBJ2-7, the V gene TRBV7-3; TRBD2 matches at 10 bases. The length of the CDR3 is 14 residues. In germline, CDR1 is SGHTA, CDR2 FQGTGA. V lost 2 bases and J lost 5; bases outside the gene matches: 3. The chain's CDR3 is CASSLEGLANEQYF. The CDR3 DNA follows: TGTGCCAGCAGCTTAGAGGGACTAGCGAACGAGCAGTACTTC.

The table lists this clonotype with a few counts. The gene calls are TRBV7-9 and TRBJ2-7; 10 nucleotides line up with TRBD1. The germline V gene has CDR1 SEHNR and CDR2 FQNEAQ (reference sequence). J lost 4 bases, V lost 2 bases, and 5 bases had no gene match. The CDR3 spans 15 residues. The CDR3 protein is CASSLTGTGAYEQYF. The CDR3 DNA sequence: TGTGCCAGCAGCTTAACCGGGACAGGGGCTTACGAGCAGTACTTC.

This clonotype was counted a few times. V and J are TRBV11-3 and TRBJ2-3; D not certain. CDR1 is SGHNT, CDR2 YENEEA, per germline. The CDR3 is made up of 13 amino acids. V was cut by 5 bases and J by 2 bases, with 8 bases left in between. CDR3 region: CASSKRVTDTQYF. The CDR3 DNA sequence: TGTGCCAGCAGCAAAAGGGTCACAGATACGCAGTATTTT. Filled out from reference TRBV11-3 and TRBJ2-3, the complete variable domain reads EAGVVQSPRYKIIEKKQPVAFWCNPISGHNTLYWYLQNLGQGPELLIRYENEEAVDDSQLPKDRFSAERLKGVDSTLKIQPAELGDSAVYLCASSKRVTDTQYFGPGTRLTVL.

The table lists this clonotype with a few counts. The rearrangement joins TRBV15 to TRBJ2-7; 9 nucleotides align to TRBD2. V shed 5 bases, J shed 4 bases, and the junction held 12 bases outside the gene matches. This CDR3 comprises 16 residues. Germline CDR1 LNHNV, CDR2 YYDKDF (reference sequence). The CDR3 here is CATSVLSGSAFYEQYF. The DNA of the CDR3 is TGTGCCACCAGCGTCCTTAGCGGGAGCGCTTTTTACGAGCAGTACTTC.

V is TRBV6-1 and J is TRBJ1-1; D not certain. The ends were cut back, 2 bases at V and 7 bases at J, with 11 bases in the middle. The CDR3 length is 13 residues. Germline V gene sequence: CDR1 MNHNS, CDR2 SASEGT. The CDR3 here is CASSEPSMGEAFF. DNA of the CDR3: TGTGCCAGCAGTGAACCATCGATGGGTGAAGCTTTCTTT.

This clonotype was observed a handful of times. V and J are TRBV18 and TRBJ1-2; the D gene is possibly TRBD1 (6 bases). The CDR3 loop spans 14 amino acids. V was shortened by 6 bases and J by 3 bases, with 14 bases between the two germline ends. Germline-derived CDR1 and CDR2 are KGHSH and LQKENI. CDR3 region: CASSTMDRDYGYTF. The CDR3, as DNA: TGTGCCAGCTCGACGATGGACAGAGACTATGGCTACACCTTC.

The J gene is TRBJ2-2, the V gene TRBV20-1, with 10 bases lining up with TRBD2. The germline CDR1 and CDR2 sequences are DFQATT and SNEGSKA (reference sequence). The CDR3 totals 16 residues. Trimming cost V 5 bases and J 6 bases; bases outside gene matches: 12. Here the CDR3 reads CSAQREGHSVPGELFF. CDR3 DNA sequence: TGCAGTGCTCAGCGGGAGGGCCACTCCGTCCCCGGGGAGCTGTTTTTT.

The rearrangement links TRBV6-1 to TRBJ2-5, with 7 bases matching TRBD1. The V gene end was trimmed by 6 bases and the J gene end by 5 bases; junction bases not matched to a gene: 30. The CDR3 loop spans 21 amino acids. CDR1 and CDR2 (germline): MNHNS, SASEGT. The CDR3 sequence is CASSPLQGMGLGSSPVETQYF. CDR3 bases: TGTGCCAGCAGCCCCTTACAGGGGATGGGGCTAGGGTCAAGCCCCGTGGAGACCCAGTACTTC.

J is TRBJ2-7 and V is TRBV7-2; D is unclear. Trimming removed 1 base from V and 0 bases from J, with 10 bases in between. The CDR3 contains 15 residues. Germline-derived CDR1 and CDR2 are SGHTA and FQGNSA. In DNA form, the CDR3 reads TGTGCCAGCAGCTTAGATAGGCCTCCCTCCTACGAGCAGTACTTC. It is translated as CASSLDRPPSYEQYF.

This clonotype has at least ten counts. J is TRBJ2-7 and V is TRBV20-1, with 9 bases lining up with TRBD2. CDR1 and CDR2 (germline): DFQATT, SNEGSKA (reference sequence). V lost 7 bases, J lost 0 bases, and 7 bases stayed unmatched. This CDR3 region has 14 residues. The CDR3 DNA reads TGCAGTGTAACCAAGCGGGAGGCCTCCTACGAGCAGTACTTC. Translated: CSVTKREASYEQYF.

As regards this clonotype: The junction shows a germline mismatch at one end, possibly a read error. This sequence joins TRBV24-1 and TRBJ2-7, with 10 bases fitting TRBD2. This CDR3 contains 15 residues. Germline lookup yields CDR1 KGHDR and CDR2 SFDVKD. The CDR3, as DNA: TGTGCCACCAGTGACCCTAGCGGGAGCTCCCACGAGCAGTACTTC. Translated, it gives CATSDPSGSSHEQYF.

This clonotype has ten or more counts. The chain carries TRBV6-1 and TRBJ1-1; D not certain. Germline loops: CDR1 MNHNS, CDR2 SASEGT. This CDR3 is built from 16 residues. V was clipped by 7 bases and J by 0 bases, with 18 bases between them. The CDR3 reads CASMRHPIPMNTEAFF. CDR3 DNA sequence: TGTGCCAGCATGAGACACCCGATTCCCATGAACACTGAAGCTTTCTTT.

This clonotype has just a few counts. The V and J genes are TRBV28 and TRBJ2-7, with D perhaps given as TRBD1 or TRBD2 (5 bases each). V was clipped by 6 bases and J by 4 bases, with 25 bases between them. The CDR3 has 17 amino acids. Germline lookup yields CDR1 MDHEN and CDR2 SYDVKM. CDR3 coding DNA: TGTGCCAGCAGGGGACCTTTAGCCGTGGAGAAAGAGTACGAGCAGTACTTC. Residues: CASRGPLAVEKEYEQYF.

This chain uses TRBV2 with TRBJ2-3, with D tentatively TRBD2 (5 bases). Germline values: CDR1 SNHLY, CDR2 FYNNEI. This CDR3 spans 17 amino acids. The V gene lost 6 bases and the J gene lost 0 bases, with 19 bases spanning the gap. The CDR3 DNA follows: TGTGCCAGCAGCGTCCTCCGGGTGGAGCGGAGCACAGATACGCAGTATTTT. It is translated as CASSVLRVERSTDTQYF.

About this clonotype itself: Possible read error: a much larger clone is one base away. The chain is built from TRBV11-2 and TRBJ1-1, with 9 bases aligning to TRBD1. CDR3 length equals 16 residues. Looked up from germline, CDR1 is SGHAT and CDR2 is FQNNGV. The CDR3 loop reads CASSHGGGQGRTEASF. For the CDR3, the DNA is TGTGCCAGCAGCCACGGGGGGGGACAGGGAAGGACTGAAGCTTCCTTT.